This TCR beta chain was profiled in a study of STAT5B mutations in CD4+ large granular lymphocyte leukemia. Only one count was recorded for this clone. No antigen is known for it. Repertoires were generated with immunoSEQ multiplex PCR, while TCRdb's copy carries only in-frame clones and drops some. Among about 46,000 clones listed, more than 65% were seen once. The study, taken as a whole, reports: Patient CD4-sorted repertoires looked more clonal than healthy CD4+ repertoires, even without putative leukemic clones.

The ends lost 0 bases at V and 8 bases at J; junction bases unmatched: 7. Germline CDR1 reads SGDLS; CDR2 reads YYNGEE. This CDR3 is built from 16 residues. This chain joins TRBV9 and TRBJ2-1; TRBD2 agrees at 11 bases. This clonotype was obtained from a human donor in good health. The material sequenced was CD4+ T cells from blood buffy coats. The CDR3 nucleotides are TGTGCCAGCAGCGTAGGATATAGCGGGGGGGCTGATGAGCAGTTCTTC. Translation gives CASSVGYSGGADEQFF.